This TCR beta chain came from a study of T cell clonality in common variable immunodeficiency. Study results and caveats: CVID subjects showed higher TCRbeta clonality than healthy controls. T cell subpopulation sequencing would be needed to explain CVID clonality. Reportedly, TCR beta sequences from common variable immunodeficiency showed fewer deletions and N-nucleotide insertions.

Reduced serum IgG, IgA and/or IgM plus specific antibody deficiency defined CVID. CVID subjects were neither ill nor on immunomodulatory or immunosuppressive medication at sampling. There are many counts of this clone. The antigen is undetermined. The read ends 3 residues shy of where the CDR3 ends; the end is completed using the germline J gene. CDR1 and CDR2 from the germline V gene are SGHRS and YFSETQ. The length of the CDR3 is 18 residues. Trimming at V came to 2 bases and at J to 2 bases, leaving 7 bases not matched to a gene. The data were produced by immunoSEQ multiplex PCR, yet TCRdb's version contains in-frame clones alone and is incomplete. This repertoire holds about 26,000 clones, and none appear only once.

The clonotype was recovered from a human donor with common variable immunodeficiency. The sequenced material came from peripheral blood mononuclear cells. The chain is built from TRBV5-1 and TRBJ2-3; 14 bases are a match to TRBD2. CDR3 amino acids: CASSFGGTSGSFTDTQYF. Incomplete CDR3 DNA: TGCGCCAGCAGCTTTGGGGGGACTAGCGGGAGTTTCACAGATACG. The full variable domain, rest sourced from reference TRBV5-1 and TRBJ2-3, is KAGVTQTPRYLIKTRGQQVTLSCSPISGHRSVSWYQQTPGQGLQFLFEYFSETQRNKGNFPGRFSGRQFSNSRSEMNVSTLELGDSALYLCASSFGGTSGSFTDTQYFGPGTRLTVL.